The 29 T cell receptor beta chains below come from one sample, sequenced in a study of shared clonotypes between healthy human individuals. TCRdb's table, derived via immunoSEQ multiplex PCR, lists solely in-frame clones and lacks some. The data contain roughly 1.4 million clones, about 98.5% of them singletons. Sequenced sample: naive CD4+ T cells sorted from blood. Noted subset: CD45RA+ positively selected. These receptors were obtained from a young man in good health.

The chain is built from TRBV2 and TRBJ1-2, with D perhaps TRBD1 (5 bases). CDR1 SNHLY and CDR2 FYNNEI come from the germline V gene. Trimming cost V 3 bases and J 5 bases, with 10 bases left between them. The length of the CDR3 is 13 residues. The chain's CDR3 is CASSEDMQYGYTF. CDR3 in DNA: TGTGCCAGCAGTGAGGACATGCAGTATGGCTACACCTTC.

This sequence joins TRBV30 and TRBJ1-5; D is ambiguous. This CDR3 contains 13 residues. The V gene lost 0 bases and the J gene lost 6 bases, with 9 bases spanning the gap. Germline CDR1 and CDR2: GTSNPN and SVGIG (reference sequence). The CDR3 protein is CAWSVQMSQPQHF. As DNA, the CDR3 is TGTGCCTGGAGTGTCCAGATGAGTCAGCCCCAGCATTTT.

The rearrangement joins TRBV19 to TRBJ1-5; the D is unclear. CDR3 length: 14 residues. The germline gives CDR1 LNHDA, CDR2 SQIVND (reference sequence). Trimming cost V 5 bases and J 4 bases, with 12 bases left between them. DNA for the CDR3: TGTGCCAGTAGTCGCGGGAGAGGGAATCAGCCCCAGCATTTT. The encoded protein is CASSRGRGNQPQHF.

The rearrangement joins TRBV19 to TRBJ2-1; D not resolved. From germline, CDR1 is LNHDA and CDR2 SQIVND (reference sequence). The V gene lost 3 bases and the J gene lost 15 bases, with 15 bases spanning the gap. The CDR3 runs 12 residues. In nucleotides, the CDR3 is TGTGCCAGTAGTATTTTTCCCTTCCGTCGGTTCTTC. Translating gives CASSIFPFRRFF.

The chain joins TRBV2 to TRBJ2-5; tentative D call: TRBD2 (6 bases). Germline V lookup: CDR1 SNHLY, CDR2 FYNNEI. The CDR3 consists of 13 residues. V was shortened by 1 base and J by 4 bases, with 7 bases between the two germline ends. Here the CDR3 DNA reads TGTGCCAGCAGTGAAGGGGAGGCAGAGACCCAGTACTTC. Its protein product is CASSEGEAETQYF.

This clone showed up just once. This rearrangement joins TRBV9 to TRBJ2-3, with D uncertain. V lost 3 bases and J 0 bases, leaving 14 bases between the germline ends. This CDR3 contains 16 residues. The germline V gene has CDR1 SGDLS and CDR2 YYNGEE. Here the CDR3 DNA reads TGTGCCAGCAGCGCCGTCGGCTTCTATAGCACAGATACGCAGTATTTT. Its translation is CASSAVGFYSTDTQYF.

This chain connects TRBV19 to TRBJ2-7; D is possibly TRBD1 or TRBD2 (5 bases each). The V gene's germline CDR1 is LNHDA and CDR2 SQIVND (reference sequence). The CDR3 extends over 16 amino acids. Deletions cut 3 bases from V and 6 bases from J, with 21 bases between. In DNA, the CDR3 is TGTGCCAGTAGTATTGTTGTCTTCGGGGCACCCTTCGAGCAGTACTTC. This sequence encodes CASSIVVFGAPFEQYF. Based on the CDR3 plus reference TRBV19 and TRBJ2-7, the full variable domain is DGGITQSPKYLFRKEGQNVTLSCEQNLNHDAMYWYRQDPGQGLRLIYYSQIVNDFQKGDIAEGYSVSREKKESFPLTVTSAQKNPTAFYLCASSIVVFGAPFEQYFGPGTRLTVT.

This rearrangement joins TRBV5-1 to TRBJ2-5; D remains ambiguous. CDR1 and CDR2 from the germline V gene are SGHRS and YFSETQ. There are 14 residues in the CDR3. V was cut by 0 bases and J by 5 bases, with 11 bases left in between. CDR3 in amino acids: CASSLALRAETQYF. CDR3 sequence (DNA): TGCGCCAGCAGCTTGGCCCTCAGAGCGGAGACCCAGTACTTC.

The rearrangement joins TRBV30 to TRBJ1-3; 7 bases align to TRBD1. The CDR3 covers 16 residues. Looked up from germline, CDR1 is GTSNPN and CDR2 is SVGIG (reference sequence). J gave up 0 bases and V 0 bases, and 5 bases lay outside the gene matches. CDR3 protein: CAWSVGGGSSGNTIYF. The DNA of the CDR3 is TGTGCCTGGAGTGTAGGAGGGGGCAGCTCTGGAAACACCATATATTTT. Based on the CDR3 plus reference TRBV30 and TRBJ1-3, the full variable domain is SQTIHQWPATLVQPVGSPLSLECTVEGTSNPNLYWYRQAAGRGLQLLFYSVGIGQISSEVPQNLSASRPQDRQFILSSKKLLLSDSGFYLCAWSVGGGSSGNTIYFGEGSWLTVV.

The rearrangement joins TRBV9 to TRBJ2-1, with unresolved D. The germline V gene has CDR1 SGDLS and CDR2 YYNGEE. V lost 4 bases to trimming and J lost 4 bases, with 9 bases between them. CDR3 length equals 13 residues. The CDR3 bases are TGTGCCAGCAGCCCCCGAGAGTACAATGAGCAGTTCTTC. It translates to CASSPREYNEQFF. Together with reference TRBV9 and TRBJ2-1, the CDR3 gives the full variable domain: DSGVTQTPKHLITATGQRVTLRCSPRSGDLSVYWYQQSLDQGLQFLIQYYNGEERAKGNILERFSAQQFPDLHSELNLSSLELGDSALYFCASSPREYNEQFFGPGTRLTVL.

The chain employs TRBV9 and TRBJ2-1, with TRBD2 identical over 13 bases. V was pared by 3 bases and J by 8 bases, with 8 bases of the junction left unmatched. CDR3 length: 16 amino acids. Germline CDR1 SGDLS, CDR2 YYNGEE. The CDR3, as DNA: TGTGCCAGCAGCGAAGCGGGACTAGCGGGATTGGATGAGCAGTTCTTC. Protein sequence: CASSEAGLAGLDEQFF.

The chain couples TRBV7-9 to TRBJ2-5; weak D call: TRBD1 (5 bases). The germline V and J ends were trimmed by 5 bases and 7 bases, with 17 bases remaining between them. Germline V lookup: CDR1 SEHNR, CDR2 FQNEAQ (reference sequence). The CDR3 has 14 residues. This chain's CDR3 is CASSRSTGAGTQYF. CDR3 nucleotide sequence: TGTGCCAGCAGCCGCAGCACTGGGGCCGGGACCCAGTACTTC.

DNA of the CDR3: TGTGCCTGTCCCCCGGGACAGGGGCCTGAAAAACTGTTTTTT. Translation gives CACPPGQGPEKLFF. The chain links TRBV30 to TRBJ1-4; 10 positions match TRBD1. From germline, CDR1 is GTSNPN and CDR2 SVGIG (reference sequence). CDR3 size: 14 residues. After removal of 6 bases from V and 7 bases from J, the junction contained 8 bases not matched to a gene. Full variable domain (missing parts from reference TRBV30 and TRBJ1-4): SQTIHQWPATLVQPVGSPLSLECTVEGTSNPNLYWYRQAAGRGLQLLFYSVGIGQISSEVPQNLSASRPQDRQFILSSKKLLLSDSGFYLCACPPGQGPEKLFFGSGTQLSVL.

The chain links TRBV18 to TRBJ2-7; D gene unclear. V was trimmed by 4 bases and J by 6 bases, leaving 1 base between them. The CDR3 length is 9 residues. Germline V CDR1 and CDR2: KGHSH, LQKENI. CDR3 protein: CASSLEQYF. The CDR3 coding sequence is TGTGCCAGCTCACTCGAGCAGTACTTC.

V usage is TRBV7-9 and J usage is TRBJ1-4; D uncertain. CDR1 is SEHNR, CDR2 FQNEAQ, per germline (reference sequence). The CDR3 spans 15 residues. Trimming left V 3 bases short and J 4 bases short, with 12 bases between. The CDR3 spells CASSFGGASNEKLFF. The CDR3 coding sequence is TGTGCCAGCAGCTTTGGTGGCGCAAGTAATGAAAAACTGTTTTTT. Complete variable domain (other parts from reference TRBV7-9 and TRBJ1-4): DTGVSQNPRHKITKRGQNVTFRCDPISEHNRLYWYRQTLGQGPEFLTYFQNEAQLEKSRLLSDRFSAERPKGSFSTLEIQRTEQGDSAMYLCASSFGGASNEKLFFGSGTQLSVL.

The chain joins TRBV7-9 to TRBJ1-1; unclear D gene. V was trimmed by 5 bases and J by 11 bases, leaving 12 bases between them. Germline values: CDR1 SEHNR, CDR2 FQNEAQ (reference sequence). The CDR3 length is 11 residues. The CDR3 DNA is TGTGCCAGCAGCGTGTCGCCGGGGGCTTTCTTT. It encodes CASSVSPGAFF.

A few counts support this clone. Within the sample, other DNA sequences also encode this same CDR3. Here the CDR3 DNA reads TGTGCCACCAGCAGAGGCCCGGGCTCCTACGAGCAGTACTTC. Translation gives CATSRGPGSYEQYF. The chain combines TRBV15 with TRBJ2-7; D not resolved. Germline loops: CDR1 LNHNV, CDR2 YYDKDF (reference sequence). CDR3 length equals 14 residues. The germline V and J ends were trimmed by 1 base and 0 bases, with 7 bases remaining between them.

The J gene is TRBJ1-4, the V gene TRBV28, with 7 bases identical to TRBD1. Germline trimming cut 4 bases from V and 7 bases from J; bases unmatched to any gene: 6. This CDR3 contains 14 residues. From germline, CDR1 is MDHEN and CDR2 SYDVKM. DNA for the CDR3: TGTGCCAGCAGTTCTACAGGGGTCGGTGAAAAACTGTTTTTT. Encoded protein: CASSSTGVGEKLFF.

Comments on this clone: This sample includes further DNA sequences coding for the same CDR3. This sequence joins TRBV5-6 and TRBJ2-7; D not certain. The CDR3 runs to 14 residues. V was trimmed by 0 bases and J by 2 bases, leaving 9 bases between them. Germline V gene data show CDR1 as SGHDT and CDR2 as YYEEEE. The CDR3 region is CASSLEGVTYEQYF. As DNA, the CDR3 is TGTGCCAGCAGCTTGGAGGGTGTAACCTACGAGCAGTACTTC.

Here the CDR3 reads CASSPFVPLAESYEQYF. The CDR3 DNA is TGTGCCAGCTCACCATTTGTACCACTAGCGGAGTCCTACGAGCAGTACTTC. The chain combines TRBV18 with TRBJ2-7, with TRBD2 matching 8 bases. Germline-derived CDR1 and CDR2 are KGHSH and LQKENI. The CDR3 runs to 17 residues. V dropped 2 bases and J dropped 1; count of bases not matched to a gene: 10.

V usage is TRBV5-1 and J usage is TRBJ2-1, with D possibly TRBD1 on 6 matching bases. Per germline, CDR1 SGHRS and CDR2 YFSETQ. V dropped 2 bases and J dropped 2 bases, with 14 bases sitting between them. This CDR3 comprises 16 residues. The CDR3 loop reads CASSFQDSSTYNEQFF. The CDR3 DNA follows: TGCGCCAGCAGCTTCCAGGACAGTAGCACCTACAATGAGCAGTTCTTC.

V is TRBV9 and J is TRBJ2-5; D tentatively fits TRBD1 or TRBD2 (5 bases each). V shed 4 bases and J shed 5 bases, with 15 bases lying between them. The CDR3 has 14 amino acids. Per the germline V gene, CDR1 is SGDLS and CDR2 is YYNGEE. The CDR3 region is CASSQLGAGETQYF. The CDR3 DNA follows: TGTGCCAGCAGCCAACTCGGGGCAGGGGAGACCCAGTACTTC.

This clone appeared a few times. The J gene is TRBJ1-1, the V gene TRBV7-3; D might be TRBD1 (6 bases). CDR3 length equals 13 residues. CDR1 is SGHTA, CDR2 FQGTGA, per germline. Trimming left V 5 bases short and J 1 base short, with 8 bases between. DNA of the CDR3: TGTGCCAGCAGCGAGGGACAGAACACTGAAGCTTTCTTT. This encodes CASSEGQNTEAFF.

The J gene is TRBJ1-2, the V gene TRBV29-1; D is perhaps TRBD1 (6 bases). V shed 2 bases and J shed 2 bases, with 6 bases lying between them. Germline CDR1 and CDR2: SQVTM and ANQGSEA. There are 12 residues in the CDR3. The CDR3 coding sequence is TGCAGCGTTGAACAGGGGAACTATGGCTACACCTTC. The encoded protein is CSVEQGNYGYTF.

This rearrangement joins TRBV5-1 to TRBJ1-3, with 9 bases identical to TRBD1. Germline V CDR1 and CDR2: SGHRS, YFSETQ. J lost 0 bases, V lost 3 bases, and 7 bases had no gene match. The CDR3 has 17 residues. In DNA, the CDR3 is TGCGCCAGCAGCTCGTCCGGGACAGGGAGCTCTGGAAACACCATATATTTT. Translated, it gives CASSSSGTGSSGNTIYF.

The V call is TRBV5-4, the J call TRBJ2-2; no clear D gene. With 0 bases removed from V and 6 bases from J, the gap between germline ends came to 6 bases. In germline, CDR1 is SGHNT, CDR2 YYREEE (reference sequence). There are 13 residues in the CDR3. CDR3: CASSLAEAGELFF. Here the CDR3 DNA reads TGTGCCAGCAGCTTGGCAGAGGCCGGGGAGCTGTTTTTT.

The gene calls are TRBV5-4 and TRBJ2-7; D is perhaps TRBD1 (6 bases). This CDR3 has 13 amino acids. The germline V gene has CDR1 SGHNT and CDR2 YYREEE (reference sequence). V was cut by 3 bases and J by 7 bases, with 14 bases left in between. CDR3 loop: CASSSQGKGEQYF. The CDR3 DNA reads as TGTGCCAGCAGCTCTCAGGGGAAGGGGGAGCAGTACTTC. Together with reference TRBV5-4 and TRBJ2-7, the CDR3 gives the full variable domain: ETGVTQSPTHLIKTRGQQVTLRCSSQSGHNTVSWYQQALGQGPQFIFQYYREEENGRGNFPPRFSGLQFPNYSSELNVNALELDDSALYLCASSSQGKGEQYFGPGTRLTVT.

CDR3 nucleotide sequence: TGTGCCAGCAGTTTATACAGGATTGCCGTGGACGAGCAGTACTTC. Translated: CASSLYRIAVDEQYF. The J gene is TRBJ2-7, the V gene TRBV27; tentatively, D is TRBD1 (5 bases). The CDR3 sequence is 15 residues long. Germline V lookup: CDR1 MNHEY, CDR2 SMNVEV (reference sequence). With 1 base removed from V and 5 bases from J, the gap between germline ends came to 15 bases.

The chain uses TRBV27 and TRBJ2-1, with D possibly being TRBD2 (6 bases). Germline CDR1 MNHEY, CDR2 SMNVEV (reference sequence). V was trimmed by 6 bases and J by 4 bases, leaving 19 bases between them. This CDR3 region has 16 residues. As DNA, the CDR3 is TGTGCCAGCAGCCTCAGACTAGTCCCAAATTACAATGAGCAGTTCTTC. Its protein is CASSLRLVPNYNEQFF.